Below, 11 T cell receptor beta chains from the same sample are listed, as sequenced in a study of T-cell reconstitution after alpha-beta-depleted transplantation in children. Library preparation (for TCRbeta) was performed with unique molecular identifiers. TCRdb passed the PCR reads through MiXCR, listing each CDR3 protein once. The table shows 500,000 or so distinct CDR3 sequences, with over 10% occurring only once. The specimen was PBMCs, mostly from graft donor cells, collected 180 days after TCRalphabeta/CD19-depleted stem cell transplant. The receptor source for this set is a female patient aged 2 to 10 who had a stem cell transplant for aplastic anemia, so the T cells may come from the graft donor.

This clonotype has more than one count but fewer than ten. The chain employs TRBV20-1 and TRBJ2-1; 10 bases map to TRBD2. Germline CDR1 DFQATT, CDR2 SNEGSKA (reference sequence). CDR3 length: 12 amino acids. CDR3 nucleotides: TGCGCAAGCGGGAGGGCGGGGAATGAGCAGTTCTTC. The encoded protein is CASGRAGNEQFF.

The chain couples TRBV6-2 or TRBV6-3 to TRBJ2-2; unclear D gene. CDR1 and CDR2 (germline): MNHEY, SVGEGT. This CDR3 is 13 amino acids long. V dropped 4 bases and J dropped 6 bases, with 9 bases sitting between them. The CDR3 DNA follows: TGTGCCAGCAGTTCAGTAATTCCCGGGGAGCTGTTTTTT. It yields the protein CASSSVIPGELFF.

The chain carries TRBV4-2 and TRBJ1-5, with D uncertain. The germline V gene has CDR1 LGHNA and CDR2 YNFKEQ. The CDR3 length is 15 residues. V lost 0 bases and J lost 1, with 7 bases in between. The CDR3 reads CASSQEWQSNQPQHF. The DNA of the CDR3 is TGTGCCAGCAGCCAAGAATGGCAGAGCAATCAGCCCCAGCATTTT.

The V gene is TRBV15, the J gene TRBJ2-4; possible D gene TRBD1, 5 bases. Trimming removed 0 bases from V and 0 bases from J, with 9 bases in between. CDR3 length: 16 amino acids. The V gene's germline CDR1 is LNHNV and CDR2 YYDKDF (reference sequence). The CDR3: CATSRDRELAKNIQYF. The CDR3 region has the DNA TGTGCCACCAGCAGAGACAGGGAACTAGCCAAAAACATTCAGTACTTC.

This rearrangement joins TRBV20-1 to TRBJ2-7, with D perhaps TRBD1 (5 bases). V lost 1 base to trimming and J lost 1 base, with 14 bases between them. The CDR3 has 15 amino acids. Germline loops: CDR1 DFQATT, CDR2 SNEGSKA (reference sequence). In nucleotides, the CDR3 is TGCAGTGCTAGAGCGGACACCTCCCCATCCTACGAGCAGTACGTC. Amino acid sequence: CSARADTSPSYEQYV.

V usage is TRBV5-5 and J usage is TRBJ2-7; 12 positions agree with TRBD2. Germline-derived CDR1 and CDR2 are SGHKS and YYEKEE (reference sequence). V trimming: 2 bases; J trimming: 0 bases; junction bases outside the gene matches: 12. The CDR3 is 19 amino acids. This CDR3 is CASSFPKTSGSIYSYEQYF. For the CDR3, the DNA is TGTGCCAGCAGCTTTCCCAAGACTAGCGGGAGTATATACTCCTACGAGCAGTACTTC. The whole variable domain, filled in from reference TRBV5-5 and TRBJ2-7, reads DAGVTQSPTHLIKTRGQQVTLRCSPISGHKSVSWYQQVLGQGPQFIFQYYEKEERGRGNFPDRFSARQFPNYSSELNVNALLLGDSALYLCASSFPKTSGSIYSYEQYFGPGTRLTVT.

The chain combines TRBV5-1 with TRBJ2-3, with TRBD1 identical over 7 bases. The germline CDR1 and CDR2 sequences are SGHRS and YFSETQ. V trimming: 0 bases; J trimming: 0 bases; junction bases outside the gene matches: 4. The CDR3 runs 16 residues. CDR3 protein: CASSLDMTGSTDTQYF. CDR3 bases: TGCGCCAGCAGCTTGGATATGACAGGGAGCACAGATACGCAGTATTTT.

This chain links TRBV7-2 with TRBJ2-7; TRBD1 matches at 8 bases. The CDR3 loop spans 16 amino acids. Unmatched junction bases numbered 7, after V lost 3 bases and J lost 0 bases. Germline loops: CDR1 SGHTA, CDR2 FQGNSA. In DNA form, the CDR3 reads TGTGCCAGCAGCTTCGGACAGACAGGGGACTCCTACGAGCAGTACTTC. This encodes CASSFGQTGDSYEQYF.

This clonotype was observed a few times. The V call is TRBV7-8, the J call TRBJ2-4; TRBD2 matches 14 bases. The CDR3 totals 17 residues. Germline V gene lookup returns CDR1 SGHVS and CDR2 FQNEAQ. Trimming cost V 4 bases and J 6 bases; bases outside gene matches: 8. The CDR3 nucleotides are TGTGCCAGCAGCTGGGAGACTAGCGGGAGGGATATAAACATTCAGTACTTC. The encoded protein is CASSWETSGRDINIQYF.

The J gene is TRBJ2-7, the V gene TRBV20-1; D gene unclear. This CDR3 comprises 14 residues. CDR1 and CDR2 from the germline V gene are DFQATT and SNEGSKA (reference sequence). V shed 0 bases and J shed 3 bases, with 12 bases lying between them. CDR3 loop: CSARDPETGYEQYF. In DNA, the CDR3 is TGCAGTGCTAGAGATCCGGAGACGGGCTACGAGCAGTACTTC.

This clonotype appeared many times. The rearrangement links TRBV5-1 to TRBJ1-1; TRBD1 matches at 9 bases. The germline CDR1 and CDR2 sequences are SGHRS and YFSETQ. The CDR3 has 14 amino acids. Unmatched junction bases numbered 5, after V lost 3 bases and J lost 5 bases. The CDR3 DNA reads TGCGCCAGCAGCTACCGGGACAGGGATACTGAAGCTTTCTTT. Its translation is CASSYRDRDTEAFF.